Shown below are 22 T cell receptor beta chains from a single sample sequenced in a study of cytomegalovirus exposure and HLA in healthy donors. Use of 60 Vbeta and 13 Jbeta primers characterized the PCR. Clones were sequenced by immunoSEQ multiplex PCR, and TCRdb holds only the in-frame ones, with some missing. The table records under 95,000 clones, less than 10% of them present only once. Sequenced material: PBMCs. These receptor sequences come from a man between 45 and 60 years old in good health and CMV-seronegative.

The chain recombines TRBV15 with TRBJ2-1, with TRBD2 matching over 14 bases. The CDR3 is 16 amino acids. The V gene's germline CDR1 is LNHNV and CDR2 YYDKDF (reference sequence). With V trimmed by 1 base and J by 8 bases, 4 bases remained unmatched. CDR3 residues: CATSRGLAGGWDEQFF. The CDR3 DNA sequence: TGTGCCACCAGCAGAGGACTAGCGGGAGGGTGGGATGAGCAGTTCTTC.

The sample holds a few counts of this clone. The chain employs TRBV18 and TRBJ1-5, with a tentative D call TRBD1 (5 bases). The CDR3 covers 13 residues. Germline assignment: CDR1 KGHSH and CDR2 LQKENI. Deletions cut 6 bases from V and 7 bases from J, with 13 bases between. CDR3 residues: CASSPKRGQPQHF. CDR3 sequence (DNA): TGTGCCAGCTCCCCGAAGCGGGGCCAGCCCCAGCATTTT.

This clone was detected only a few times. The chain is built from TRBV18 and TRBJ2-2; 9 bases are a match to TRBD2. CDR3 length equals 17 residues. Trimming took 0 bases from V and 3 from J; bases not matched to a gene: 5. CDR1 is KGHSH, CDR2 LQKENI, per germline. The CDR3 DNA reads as TGTGCCAGCTCACCACCCGCTGGCGGGAGGGACACCGGGGAGCTGTTTTTT. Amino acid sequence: CASSPPAGGRDTGELFF.

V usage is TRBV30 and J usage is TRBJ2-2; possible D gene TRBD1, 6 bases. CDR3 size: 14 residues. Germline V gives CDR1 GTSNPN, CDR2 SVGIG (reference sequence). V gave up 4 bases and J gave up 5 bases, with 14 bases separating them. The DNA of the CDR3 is TGTGCCTGGAATCAGGGGCGAATAACCGGGGAGCTGTTTTTT. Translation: CAWNQGRITGELFF.

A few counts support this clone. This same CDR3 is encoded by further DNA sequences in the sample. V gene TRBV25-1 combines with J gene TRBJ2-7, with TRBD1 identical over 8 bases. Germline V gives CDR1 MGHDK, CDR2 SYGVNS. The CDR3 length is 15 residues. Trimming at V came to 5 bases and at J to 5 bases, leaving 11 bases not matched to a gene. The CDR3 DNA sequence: TGTGCCAGCAGTAAGGGGACAGGAAACCAGGACGAGCAGTACTTC. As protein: CASSKGTGNQDEQYF.

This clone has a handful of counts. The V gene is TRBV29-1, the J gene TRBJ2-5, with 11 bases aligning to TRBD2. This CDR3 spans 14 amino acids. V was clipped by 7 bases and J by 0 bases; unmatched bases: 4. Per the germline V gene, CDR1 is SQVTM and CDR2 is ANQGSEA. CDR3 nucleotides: TGCAGCGCCCTGGGACTAGCGGACCAAGAGACCCAGTACTTC. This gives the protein CSALGLADQETQYF. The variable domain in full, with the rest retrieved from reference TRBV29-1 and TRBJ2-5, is SAVISQKPSRDICQRGTSLTIQCQVDSQVTMMFWYRQQPGQSLTLIATANQGSEATYESGFVIDKFPISRPNLTFSTLTVSNMSPEDSSIYLCSALGLADQETQYFGPGTRLLVL.

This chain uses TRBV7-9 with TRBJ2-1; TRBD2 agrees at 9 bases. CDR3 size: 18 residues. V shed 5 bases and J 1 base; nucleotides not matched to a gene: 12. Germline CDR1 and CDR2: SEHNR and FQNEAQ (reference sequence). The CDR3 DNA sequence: TGTGCCAGCAGCCCATTCATAGGACTAGCGCAATCCTACAATGAGCAGTTCTTC. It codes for CASSPFIGLAQSYNEQFF.

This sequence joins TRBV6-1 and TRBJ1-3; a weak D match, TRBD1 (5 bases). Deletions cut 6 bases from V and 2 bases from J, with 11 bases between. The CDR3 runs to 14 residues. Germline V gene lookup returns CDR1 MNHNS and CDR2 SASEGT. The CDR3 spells CASSFDSAGNTIYF. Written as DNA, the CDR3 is TGTGCCAGCAGCTTCGACAGCGCTGGAAACACCATATATTTT.

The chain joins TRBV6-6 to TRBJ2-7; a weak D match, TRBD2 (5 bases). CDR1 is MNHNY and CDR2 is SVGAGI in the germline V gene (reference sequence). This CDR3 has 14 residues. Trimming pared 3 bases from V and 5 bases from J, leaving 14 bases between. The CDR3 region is CASSYQPARDEQYF. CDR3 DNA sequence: TGTGCCAGCAGTTATCAACCTGCGAGGGACGAGCAGTACTTC.

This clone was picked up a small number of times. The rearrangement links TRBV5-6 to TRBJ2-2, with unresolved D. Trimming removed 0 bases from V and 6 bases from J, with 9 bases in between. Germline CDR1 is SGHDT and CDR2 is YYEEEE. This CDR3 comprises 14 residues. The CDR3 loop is CASSLALGAGELFF. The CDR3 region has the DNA TGTGCCAGCAGCTTGGCGCTTGGAGCCGGGGAGCTGTTTTTT.

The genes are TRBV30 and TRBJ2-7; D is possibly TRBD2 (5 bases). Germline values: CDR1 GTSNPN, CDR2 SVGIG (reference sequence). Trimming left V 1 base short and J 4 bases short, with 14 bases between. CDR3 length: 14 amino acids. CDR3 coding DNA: TGTGCCTGGAGTGAGGGCGGGCCGAGTTACGAGCAGTACTTC. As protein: CAWSEGGPSYEQYF.

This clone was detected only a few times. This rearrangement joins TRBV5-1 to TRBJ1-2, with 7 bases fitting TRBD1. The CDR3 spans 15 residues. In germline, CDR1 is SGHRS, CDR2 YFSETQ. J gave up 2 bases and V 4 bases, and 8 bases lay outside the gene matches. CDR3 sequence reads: CASSRETGTNYGYTF. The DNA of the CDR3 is TGCGCCAGCAGCCGGGAGACAGGGACGAACTATGGCTACACCTTC.

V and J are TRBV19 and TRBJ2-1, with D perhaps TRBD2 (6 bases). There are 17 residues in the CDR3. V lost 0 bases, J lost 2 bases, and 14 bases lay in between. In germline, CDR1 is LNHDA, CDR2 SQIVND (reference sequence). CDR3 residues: CASSIDLASVAYNEQFF. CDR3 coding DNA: TGTGCCAGTAGTATAGATTTGGCTAGCGTCGCCTACAATGAGCAGTTCTTC.

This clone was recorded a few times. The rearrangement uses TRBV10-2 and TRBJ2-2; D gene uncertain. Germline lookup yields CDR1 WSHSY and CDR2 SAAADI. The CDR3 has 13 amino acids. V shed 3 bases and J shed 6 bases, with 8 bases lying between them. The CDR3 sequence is CASSDGVPGELFF. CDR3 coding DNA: TGCGCCAGCAGTGACGGAGTTCCCGGGGAGCTGTTTTTT.

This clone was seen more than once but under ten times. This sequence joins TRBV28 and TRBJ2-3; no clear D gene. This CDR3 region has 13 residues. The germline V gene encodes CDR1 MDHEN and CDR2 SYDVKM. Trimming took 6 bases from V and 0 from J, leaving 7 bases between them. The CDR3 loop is CASRPLSTDTQYF. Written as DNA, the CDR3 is TGTGCCAGCAGACCTCTAAGCACAGATACGCAGTATTTT.

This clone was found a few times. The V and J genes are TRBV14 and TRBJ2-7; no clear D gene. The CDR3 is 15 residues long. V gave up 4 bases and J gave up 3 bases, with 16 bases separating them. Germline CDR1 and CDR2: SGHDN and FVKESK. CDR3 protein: CASSPRGLNHYEQYF. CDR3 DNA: TGTGCCAGCAGCCCCCGTGGGCTCAACCACTACGAGCAGTACTTC.

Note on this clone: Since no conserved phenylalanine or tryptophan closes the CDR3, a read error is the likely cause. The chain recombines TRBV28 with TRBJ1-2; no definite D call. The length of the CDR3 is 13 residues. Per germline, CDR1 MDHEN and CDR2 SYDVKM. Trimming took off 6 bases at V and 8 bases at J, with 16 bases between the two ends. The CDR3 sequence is CASRKPPIGGYTV. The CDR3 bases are TGTGCCAGCAGGAAACCTCCCATTGGAGGCTACACCGTC.

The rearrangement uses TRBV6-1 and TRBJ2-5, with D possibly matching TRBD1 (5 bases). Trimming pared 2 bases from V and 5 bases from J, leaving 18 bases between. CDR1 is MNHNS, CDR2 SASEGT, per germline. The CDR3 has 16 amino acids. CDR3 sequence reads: CASSEWGGAPSETQYF. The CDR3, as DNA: TGTGCCAGCAGTGAATGGGGCGGTGCCCCATCGGAGACCCAGTACTTC.

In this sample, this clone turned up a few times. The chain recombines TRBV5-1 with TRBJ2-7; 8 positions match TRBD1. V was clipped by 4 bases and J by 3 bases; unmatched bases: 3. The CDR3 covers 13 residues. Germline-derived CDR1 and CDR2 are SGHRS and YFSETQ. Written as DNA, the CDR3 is TGCGCCAGCAGCCCAGGGGGCTTCTACGAGCAGTACTTC. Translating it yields CASSPGGFYEQYF.

The DNA for the CDR3 is TGTGCCAGCAGCTTAGGAGCCGACTCTGGAAACACCATATATTTT. It translates to CASSLGADSGNTIYF. The rearrangement uses TRBV5-4 and TRBJ1-3; no clear D. Trimming cost V 2 bases and J 0 bases, with 9 bases left between them. The CDR3 extends over 15 amino acids. CDR1 is SGHNT, CDR2 YYREEE, per germline (reference sequence).

CDR3 nucleotides: TGTGCCAGCAGTTATTTTGGACAGCCAAACACTGAAGCTTTCTTT. It specifies CASSYFGQPNTEAFF. The gene calls are TRBV6-5 and TRBJ1-1, with a possible D match to TRBD1 (6 bases). Germline CDR1 and CDR2: MNHEY and SVGAGI. Deletions cut 3 bases from V and 2 bases from J, with 13 bases between. This CDR3 comprises 15 residues.

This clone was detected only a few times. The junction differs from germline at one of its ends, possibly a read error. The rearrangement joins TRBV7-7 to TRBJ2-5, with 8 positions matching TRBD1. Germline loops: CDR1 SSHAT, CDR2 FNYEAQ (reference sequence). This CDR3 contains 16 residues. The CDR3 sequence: CASSLEWSGGAEAQYF. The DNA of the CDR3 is TGTGCTAGCAGCTTAGAATGGTCAGGGGGCGCAGAGGCCCAGTACTTC.